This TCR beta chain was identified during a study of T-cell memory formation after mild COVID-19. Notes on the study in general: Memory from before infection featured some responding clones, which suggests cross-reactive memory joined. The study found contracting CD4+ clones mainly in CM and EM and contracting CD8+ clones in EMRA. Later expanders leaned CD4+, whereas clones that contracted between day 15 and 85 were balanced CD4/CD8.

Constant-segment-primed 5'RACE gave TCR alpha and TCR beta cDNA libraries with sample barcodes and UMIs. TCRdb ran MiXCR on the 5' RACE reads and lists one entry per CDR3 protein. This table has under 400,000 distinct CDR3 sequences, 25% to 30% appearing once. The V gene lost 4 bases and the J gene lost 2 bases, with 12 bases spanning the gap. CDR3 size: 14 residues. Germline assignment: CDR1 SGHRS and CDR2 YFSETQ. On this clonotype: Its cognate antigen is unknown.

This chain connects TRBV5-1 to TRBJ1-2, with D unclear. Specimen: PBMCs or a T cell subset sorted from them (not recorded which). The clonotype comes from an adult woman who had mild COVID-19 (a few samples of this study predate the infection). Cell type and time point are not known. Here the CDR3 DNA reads TGCGCCAGCAGCCCCGGATTAATCAACTATGGCTACACCTTC. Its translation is CASSPGLINYGYTF.